A selection of T cell receptor beta chains follows, all from one sample in a study of T cell changes during pregnancy in multiple sclerosis. Clones were sequenced by immunoSEQ multiplex PCR, and TCRdb holds only the in-frame ones, with some missing. The sample consists of about 75,000 clones, approximately 88% of them appearing once. The sample here was peripheral blood, taken in the first trimester of pregnancy. These receptor sequences come from a female donor in good health, enrolled as a control in a pregnancy study. Each CDR3 is given with its conserved first and last residue. D genes are given only for firm matches. Size is omitted from some rows. Given values are once, few, many or a class for expanded clones.

CDR3 DNA	CDR3 protein	V gene	J gene	clone size	D gene
TGTGCCAGCAGCGCCGGGACAGGGGTCGGTGAAGCTTTCTTT	CASSAGTGVGEAFF	TRBV9	TRBJ1-1	NA	TRBD1
TGTGCCATCAGCCTACCTAGGGACAGGGACCACTCTGGGGCCAACGTCCTGACTTTC	CAISLPRDRDHSGANVLTF	TRBV10-3	TRBJ2-6	NA	TRBD1
TGTGCCAGTAGGACCAGGGACAGGGTAAGGTACGAGCAGTACTTC	CASRTRDRVRYEQYF	TRBV19	TRBJ2-7	NA	TRBD1
TGTGCCAGCAGCTTGAGACAGACCTATGGCTACACCTTC	CASSLRQTYGYTF	TRBV5-8	TRBJ1-2	NA	NA
TGTGCCAGCAGCCCTAGGGGGACAGGGCCTACCGGGGAGCTGTTTTTT	CASSPRGTGPTGELFF	TRBV7-9	TRBJ2-2	NA	TRBD1
TGTGCCAGCAGCTCCAGGGGGCTAGGAAACACCATATATTTT	CASSSRGLGNTIYF	TRBV6-5	TRBJ1-3	NA	TRBD1
TGTGCCAGTTTTACCGGAGGGGACACCGGGGAGCTGTTTTTT	CASFTGGDTGELFF	TRBV19	TRBJ2-2	NA	NA
TGTGCCAGCAGCCAGGAGCGGGGGTACCAAGAGACCCAGTACTTC	CASSQERGYQETQYF	TRBV4-2	TRBJ2-5	once	TRBD2
TGCGCCAGCAGAGGACAGGCGCGCGATACGCAGTATTTT	CASRGQARDTQYF	TRBV5-1	TRBJ2-3	once	TRBD1
TGTGCCAGCAGGGCCGGGACAGGCTACAATCAGCCCCAGCATTTT	CASRAGTGYNQPQHF	TRBV27	TRBJ1-5	NA	TRBD1
TGTGCCAGCAGTCTATTCGGGGGGGACTATGGCTACACCTTC	CASSLFGGDYGYTF	TRBV6-5	TRBJ1-2	NA	NA
TGCGCCAGCAGCGGACCGGGACTAGCGGCTTACAATGAGCAGTTCTTC	CASSGPGLAAYNEQFF	TRBV4-1	TRBJ2-1	NA	TRBD2
TGTGCCAGCAGCTTAGGTAGCGGGCAACTCAATGAGCAGTTCTTC	CASSLGSGQLNEQFF	TRBV7-9	TRBJ2-1	few	TRBD2
TGTGCCAGCAGGATATCGAGGGTCTCCTACAATGAGCAGTTCTTC	CASRISRVSYNEQFF	TRBV6-6	TRBJ2-1	NA	NA
TGTGCCAGCAGTGCGGGACAATACTATGGCTACACCTTC	CASSAGQYYGYTF	TRBV6-1	TRBJ1-2	NA	NA
TGTGCCAGCAGCGCCACAGGGGCGGGCGGCTACACCTTC	CASSATGAGGYTF	TRBV5-8	TRBJ1-2	NA	TRBD1
TGTGCCAGCAGTGGGGGAGACAGGGGGCAATACGAGCAGTACTTC	CASSGGDRGQYEQYF	TRBV6-1	TRBJ2-7	NA	TRBD1
TGCGCCAGCAGGATGGATTTAATGGACAGGGGAGAGCAGTACTTC	CASRMDLMDRGEQYF	TRBV5-1	TRBJ2-7	NA	TRBD1
TGTGCCAGCAGTGCCGACACCTTTAACGACTACGAGCAGTACTTC	CASSADTFNDYEQYF	TRBV28	TRBJ2-7	NA	NA
TGCGCCAGCAGCTTGGTACCCGGGAACGAGCAGTACTTC	CASSLVPGNEQYF	TRBV5-1	TRBJ2-7	NA	NA
TGTGCCAGCAGTTTAAGACTAGCGGTGCTCTACGAGCAGTACTTC	CASSLRLAVLYEQYF	TRBV27	TRBJ2-7	NA	TRBD2
TGTGCCAGCAGCTTTCAGGGGACAGATACGCAGTATTTT	CASSFQGTDTQYF	TRBV7-2	TRBJ2-3	NA	NA
TGTGCCAGCAGTTTTAGCGGGAGATTGATCTACGAGCAGTACTTC	CASSFSGRLIYEQYF	TRBV28	TRBJ2-7	NA	TRBD2
TGTGCCACCAGCAGAGATCGGGCAGGGGCGGAGACTGAAGCTTTCTTT	CATSRDRAGAETEAFF	TRBV15	TRBJ1-1	NA	NA
TGCGCCAGCAGCTTGAGAGGGGGCGATCAGCCCCAGCATTTT	CASSLRGGDQPQHF	TRBV5-1	TRBJ1-5	NA	TRBD1
TGTGCCAGCAGTTTCGTTTGGGCCGATGGCTACACCTTC	CASSFVWADGYTF	TRBV28	TRBJ1-2	NA	NA
TGTGCCAGCAGCACAAGGGGAGGCACTGAAGCTTTCTTT	CASSTRGGTEAFF	TRBV14	TRBJ1-1	once	NA
TGCGCCAGCAGTCTTGACAGGGAGGTTGATGGCTACACCTTC	CASSLDREVDGYTF	TRBV5-1	TRBJ1-2	few	TRBD1
TGTGCCAGCAGCTCTACAGGGGAATCGGGGTATTACGAGCAGTACTTC	CASSSTGESGYYEQYF	TRBV5-6	TRBJ2-7	once	TRBD1
TGTGCCAGCAGCTTTTCAAGGGACAGGGGCTACGAGCAGTACTTC	CASSFSRDRGYEQYF	TRBV7-2	TRBJ2-7	NA	TRBD1
TGTGCCAGCAACATTAACCCCTCAAATTACTATGGCTACACCTTC	CASNINPSNYYGYTF	TRBV6-5	TRBJ1-2	NA	NA
TGTGCCAGCAGCTGGGGCGGTGGGATGAACACTGAAGCTTTCTTT	CASSWGGGMNTEAFF	TRBV27	TRBJ1-1	once	NA
TGTGCCAGCAGACCCGCAGCGAACTCTGGAAACACCATATATTTT	CASRPAANSGNTIYF	TRBV14	TRBJ1-3	NA	NA
TGCGCCAGCAGCTCCCTGGGGGGGATGTACGAGCAGTACTTC	CASSSLGGMYEQYF	TRBV5-1	TRBJ2-7	NA	TRBD2
TGTGCCAGCAGTGAGCAGGGGTTGATAAACATTCAGTACTTC	CASSEQGLINIQYF	TRBV2	TRBJ2-4	NA	NA
TGTGCCTGGATGGTTAGCGGCCACAATGAGCAGTTCTTC	CAWMVSGHNEQFF	TRBV30	TRBJ2-1	NA	NA
TGCAGCGCTGTACCGGGGTCTGAAGCTTTCTTT	CSAVPGSEAFF	TRBV29-1	TRBJ1-1	NA	NA
TGCGCCAGCAGCTTGGGCAGTAACACTGAAGCTTTCTTT	CASSLGSNTEAFF	TRBV5-1	TRBJ1-1	NA	NA
TGTGCCAGCAGTTACTCGAGGTCCGTTAACTATGGCTACACCTTC	CASSYSRSVNYGYTF	TRBV6-5	TRBJ1-2	NA	NA
TGTGCCAGCGGACAGGGGAACACTGAAGCTTTCTTT	CASGQGNTEAFF	TRBV19	TRBJ1-1	NA	TRBD1
TGTGCCAGCAGCTTCGGACAGTTACAAGAGACCCAGTACTTC	CASSFGQLQETQYF	TRBV13	TRBJ2-5	NA	NA
TGTGCCACCAGCAGAGGAGTTGAGGTGAACACTGAAGCTTTCTTT	CATSRGVEVNTEAFF	TRBV15	TRBJ1-1	NA	NA
TGTGCTAGTGACCCAACAGGGGAGAGGTATAGCAATCAGCCCCAGCATTTT	CASDPTGERYSNQPQHF	TRBV12-5	TRBJ1-5	once	TRBD1
TGTGCCAGCAGCTTAGGAAGACAGGGCCGCTCTGGAAACACCATATATTTT	CASSLGRQGRSGNTIYF	TRBV11-2	TRBJ1-3	NA	TRBD1
TGTGCCAGCAGCTTACGTCTAGCGGGAGCCAGTGAGCAGTTCTTC	CASSLRLAGASEQFF	TRBV11-3	TRBJ2-1	NA	TRBD2
TGTGCCAGCAGCTCGTACAGGCACACTGAAGCTTTCTTT	CASSSYRHTEAFF	TRBV7-2	TRBJ1-1	NA	NA
TGTGCCAGCAGCCAAACGGGGGGGGCCCATAACTATGGCTACACCTTC	CASSQTGGAHNYGYTF	TRBV11-2	TRBJ1-2	NA	NA